Below, 25 T cell receptor beta chains from the same sample are listed, as sequenced in a study of T cells in localized non-small cell lung cancer. Generated by immunoSEQ multiplex PCR, the TCRdb table keeps only in-frame clones and is missing some. The sample records 3,600 or so clones, about 29% being singletons. The specimen comprised lung tumor tissue, sampled before any cancer treatment. These TCRs come from a male donor older than 55 with stage I lung adenocarcinoma.

This clone was seen a handful of times. The CDR3 region is CASSLLRSSGGSTDTQYF. The DNA for the CDR3 is TGTGCCAGCAGCTTATTGCGCTCTAGCGGGGGAAGCACAGATACGCAGTATTTT. The rearrangement links TRBV11-3 to TRBJ2-3; TRBD2 aligns across 10 bases. The germline CDR1 and CDR2 sequences are SGHNT and YENEEA. The V gene end was trimmed by 2 bases and the J gene end by 0 bases; junction bases not matched to a gene: 8. The CDR3 has 18 residues.

V usage is TRBV12-2 and J usage is TRBJ1-2; TRBD1, as called in the table, went unchecked against the DNA. TRBV12-2 constitutes a pseudogene. The length of the CDR3 is 16 residues. The DNA for the CDR3 is TGTGCAAGTCGCTTCTTACCAGGGGCCGGAGTCTATGGCTACACCTTC. It yields the protein CASRFLPGAGVYGYTF.

The genes are TRBV6-8 and TRBJ2-1; tentative D call: TRBD1 (6 bases). CDR1 MNHGY and CDR2 SAAAGT come from the germline V gene. The ends were cut back, 10 bases at V and 5 bases at J, with 18 bases in the middle. The CDR3 has 14 amino acids. CDR3 amino acids: CAISFGTSNNEQFF. The CDR3 coding sequence is TGTGCCATCAGCTTCGGGACATCTAACAATGAGCAGTTCTTC.

The chain has TRBV6-8 and TRBJ1-5, with 7 bases fitting TRBD1. The CDR3 sequence is 15 residues long. Germline V gives CDR1 MNHGY, CDR2 SAAAGT. Unmatched junction bases numbered 5, after V lost 6 bases and J lost 0 bases. CDR3 in DNA: TGTGCCAGCAGCCAACAGGGGTATAGCAATCAGCCCCAGCATTTT. Its translation: CASSQQGYSNQPQHF.

The chain has TRBV19 and TRBJ2-2; D is perhaps TRBD2 (7 bases). CDR1 LNHDA and CDR2 SQIVND come from the germline V gene (reference sequence). V lost 5 bases to trimming and J lost 7 bases, with 11 bases between them. This CDR3 comprises 13 residues. The CDR3 DNA reads TGTGCCAGTAGTCCAGGGGAGGGCGGGGAGCTGTTTTTT. Its protein product is CASSPGEGGELFF. Variable domain in full (rest from reference TRBV19 and TRBJ2-2): DGGITQSPKYLFRKEGQNVTLSCEQNLNHDAMYWYRQDPGQGLRLIYYSQIVNDFQKGDIAEGYSVSREKKESFPLTVTSAQKNPTAFYLCASSPGEGGELFFGEGSRLTVL.

This clone was observed a handful of times. The chain is built from TRBV11-3 and TRBJ1-6; weak D call: TRBD1 (5 bases). The CDR3 has 15 residues. V gave up 1 base and J gave up 7 bases, with 11 bases separating them. Germline V gene lookup returns CDR1 SGHNT and CDR2 YENEEA. CDR3 region: CASSLVGGDNSPLHF. The DNA for the CDR3 is TGTGCCAGCAGCTTAGTGGGGGGAGACAATTCACCCCTCCACTTT.

The chain is built from TRBV11-3 and TRBJ1-2, with D hard to call. CDR1 and CDR2 (germline): SGHNT, YENEEA. V lost 0 bases, J lost 4 bases, and 12 bases lay in between. The CDR3 covers 15 residues. The CDR3, as DNA: TGTGCCAGCAGCTTAGAGTGGCAGGCAAGCTATGGCTACACCTTC. This codes for CASSLEWQASYGYTF.

This chain uses TRBV6-8 with TRBJ1-1; 7 bases align to TRBD1. The CDR3 has 17 residues. Per germline, CDR1 MNHGY and CDR2 SAAAGT. The J segment lost 6 bases and the V segment lost 2 bases, leaving 15 bases of the junction unmatched. CDR3 sequence (DNA): TGTGCCAGCAGTTACCAGGGTGCGAAGGGGGCAGGCTCTGAAGCTTTCTTT. This translates into CASSYQGAKGAGSEAFF.

The chain uses TRBV5-1 and TRBJ1-1, with unresolved D. Germline loops: CDR1 SGHRS, CDR2 YFSETQ. The CDR3 runs to 14 residues. V was pared by 4 bases and J by 0 bases, with 10 bases between. CDR3 loop: CASSRLAVNTEAFF. CDR3 sequence (DNA): TGCGCCAGCAGCCGGTTAGCAGTGAACACTGAAGCTTTCTTT.

The chain recombines TRBV29-1 with TRBJ1-2; 8 bases align to TRBD1. The CDR3 is 13 residues long. Losses at the gene ends were 4 bases for V and 8 bases for J; bases not matched to a gene: 9. Germline V gene sequence: CDR1 SQVTM, CDR2 ANQGSEA. CDR3 protein: CSVVDLTGEGYTF. Written as DNA, the CDR3 is TGCAGCGTTGTCGACCTGACAGGGGAAGGCTACACCTTC. Together with reference TRBV29-1 and TRBJ1-2, the CDR3 gives the full variable domain: SAVISQKPSRDICQRGTSLTIQCQVDSQVTMMFWYRQQPGQSLTLIATANQGSEATYESGFVIDKFPISRPNLTFSTLTVSNMSPEDSSIYLCSVVDLTGEGYTFGSGTRLTVV.

The chain combines TRBV5-1 with TRBJ2-7; D may correspond to TRBD1 or TRBD2 (6 bases each). Trimming pared 1 base from V and 0 bases from J, leaving 17 bases between. Germline CDR1 reads SGHRS; CDR2 reads YFSETQ. The CDR3 covers 17 residues. CDR3 sequence reads: CASSLRGVTTHSYEQYF. DNA for the CDR3: TGCGCCAGCAGCTTGAGGGGGGTTACCACTCACTCCTACGAGCAGTACTTC. The full variable domain, with the rest looked up from reference TRBV5-1 and TRBJ2-7, is KAGVTQTPRYLIKTRGQQVTLSCSPISGHRSVSWYQQTPGQGLQFLFEYFSETQRNKGNFPGRFSGRQFSNSRSEMNVSTLELGDSALYLCASSLRGVTTHSYEQYFGPGTRLTVT.

The V and J genes are TRBV11-3 and TRBJ2-7, with D uncertain. V lost 5 bases and J 2 bases, leaving 16 bases between the germline ends. This CDR3 comprises 15 residues. The germline V gene has CDR1 SGHNT and CDR2 YENEEA. Here the CDR3 reads CASSQVNGPTYEQYF. For the CDR3, the DNA is TGTGCCAGCAGCCAAGTTAACGGGCCTACCTACGAGCAGTACTTC. Drawing the rest from reference TRBV11-3 and TRBJ2-7, the complete variable domain is EAGVVQSPRYKIIEKKQPVAFWCNPISGHNTLYWYLQNLGQGPELLIRYENEEAVDDSQLPKDRFSAERLKGVDSTLKIQPAELGDSAVYLCASSQVNGPTYEQYFGPGTRLTVT.

This clone was counted only a few times. V and J are TRBV19 and TRBJ1-1; D might be TRBD1 (6 bases). Germline CDR1 LNHDA, CDR2 SQIVND (reference sequence). V dropped 8 bases and J dropped 3 bases, with 13 bases sitting between them. The CDR3 runs to 13 residues. The DNA for the CDR3 is TGTGCCAGTCGTGCGGACAGTTACACTGAAGCTTTCTTT. As protein: CASRADSYTEAFF.

The gene calls are TRBV19 and TRBJ2-5; possibly TRBD2 for D (6 bases). The CDR3 loop spans 13 amino acids. Germline CDR1 and CDR2: LNHDA and SQIVND (reference sequence). Trimming pared 1 base from V and 4 bases from J, leaving 7 bases between. DNA for the CDR3: TGTGCCAGTAGTATAGGGGGAGGAGAGACCCAGTACTTC. Residues: CASSIGGGETQYF.

The rearrangement uses TRBV19 and TRBJ2-7, with D possibly being TRBD1 (6 bases). V was pared by 3 bases and J by 9 bases, with 21 bases between. The CDR3 totals 15 residues. Germline V gives CDR1 LNHDA, CDR2 SQIVND (reference sequence). In DNA form, the CDR3 reads TGTGCCAGTAGTATGGCTGGACAGAGTATTACGGGGCAGTACTTC. Translation gives CASSMAGQSITGQYF.

CDR3 in amino acids: CASSISLGSSTDTQYF. CDR3 bases: TGTGCCAGTAGTATTTCCTTGGGAAGCAGCACAGATACGCAGTATTTT. V gene TRBV19 combines with J gene TRBJ2-3; D remains ambiguous. V lost 3 bases to trimming and J lost 0 bases, with 13 bases between them. Germline-derived CDR1 and CDR2 are LNHDA and SQIVND (reference sequence). The length of the CDR3 is 16 residues.

The chain is built from TRBV18 and TRBJ1-1, with unresolved D. The length of the CDR3 is 13 residues. The V end lost 4 bases, the J end lost 3 bases, and 9 bases lay between the germline ends. The germline CDR1 and CDR2 sequences are KGHSH and LQKENI. The CDR3 protein is CASSRGRDTEAFF. The CDR3 coding sequence is TGTGCCAGCTCACGAGGAAGGGACACTGAAGCTTTCTTT. The whole variable domain, filled in from reference TRBV18 and TRBJ1-1, reads NAGVMQNPRHLVRRRGQEARLRCSPMKGHSHVYWYRQLPEEGLKFMVYLQKENIIDESGMPKERFSAEFPKEGPSILRIQQVVRGDSAAYFCASSRGRDTEAFFGQGTRLTVV.

V is TRBV28 and J is TRBJ2-3; D is unclear. Trimming stripped 1 base from V and 2 bases from J, with 10 bases between. The V gene's germline CDR1 is MDHEN and CDR2 SYDVKM. This CDR3 has 15 residues. CDR3 amino acids: CASSLSPPHTDTQYF. In nucleotides, the CDR3 is TGTGCCAGCAGTTTATCCCCCCCCCACACAGATACGCAGTATTTT.

The V call is TRBV5-1, the J call TRBJ2-1, with D possibly being TRBD2 (6 bases). CDR1 and CDR2 (germline): SGHRS, YFSETQ. Trimming took off 0 bases at V and 1 base at J, with 11 bases between the two ends. This CDR3 spans 16 amino acids. Written as DNA, the CDR3 is TGCGCCAGCAGCTTGGACCTGGCGGGATCCTACAATGAGCAGTTCTTC. It translates to CASSLDLAGSYNEQFF.

The rearrangement joins TRBV19 to TRBJ2-3, with 7 bases fitting TRBD1. The germline V gene encodes CDR1 LNHDA and CDR2 SQIVND (reference sequence). CDR3 length: 15 residues. J was trimmed by 2 bases and V by 3 bases; bases with no gene match: 5. CDR3 residues: CASSISGTDTDTQYF. The CDR3 DNA sequence: TGTGCCAGTAGTATCTCCGGGACAGACACAGATACGCAGTATTTT.

The chain uses TRBV6-8 and TRBJ1-1; D unresolved. The CDR3 runs to 12 residues. Deletions cut 0 bases from V and 7 bases from J, with 6 bases between. In germline, CDR1 is MNHGY, CDR2 SAAAGT. This CDR3 reads CASSYSIGEAFF. CDR3 DNA: TGTGCCAGCAGTTACTCGATCGGTGAAGCTTTCTTT.

This chain connects TRBV25-1 to TRBJ2-1; D is uncertain. The CDR3 covers 14 residues. Germline V gene data show CDR1 as MGHDK and CDR2 as SYGVNS. The V end lost 0 bases, the J end lost 7 bases, and 10 bases lay between the germline ends. CDR3 in amino acids: CASSEYWEGNEQFF. The CDR3 region has the DNA TGTGCCAGCAGTGAATACTGGGAAGGGAATGAGCAGTTCTTC.

The sample holds a few counts of this clone. The chain carries TRBV6-8 and TRBJ2-3, with TRBD2 identical over 9 bases. The germline V gene encodes CDR1 MNHGY and CDR2 SAAAGT. V trimming: 2 bases; J trimming: 2 bases; junction bases outside the gene matches: 11. This CDR3 is 18 amino acids long. The CDR3 loop reads CASSYPSLLAGVTDTQYF. CDR3 nucleotide sequence: TGTGCCAGCAGTTACCCTTCTCTTTTAGCGGGAGTCACAGATACGCAGTATTTT.

The rearrangement uses TRBV5-1 and TRBJ2-1; TRBD1 aligns across 9 bases. The germline gives CDR1 SGHRS, CDR2 YFSETQ. The junction had 4 bases not matched to a gene; V was cut back by 0 bases and J by 9 bases. The CDR3 sequence is 14 residues long. The CDR3 bases are TGCGCCAGCAGCTTGGGACAGGGGGAGGTTGAGCAGTTCTTC. This encodes CASSLGQGEVEQFF.

This clone was observed a handful of times. V gene TRBV2 combines with J gene TRBJ2-2, with 12 nucleotides matching TRBD2. Per the germline V gene, CDR1 is SNHLY and CDR2 is FYNNEI. The trim removed 5 bases at V and 4 bases at J, leaving 2 bases unmatched. This CDR3 comprises 15 residues. CDR3 sequence (DNA): TGTGCCAGCAGTTGGACTAGCGGGACCACCGGGGAGCTGTTTTTT. Its translation is CASSWTSGTTGELFF. The whole variable domain, filled in from reference TRBV2 and TRBJ2-2, reads EPEVTQTPSHQVTQMGQEVILRCVPISNHLYFYWYRQILGQKVEFLVSFYNNEISEKSEIFDDQFSVERPDGSNFTLKIRSTKLEDSAMYFCASSWTSGTTGELFFGEGSRLTVL.